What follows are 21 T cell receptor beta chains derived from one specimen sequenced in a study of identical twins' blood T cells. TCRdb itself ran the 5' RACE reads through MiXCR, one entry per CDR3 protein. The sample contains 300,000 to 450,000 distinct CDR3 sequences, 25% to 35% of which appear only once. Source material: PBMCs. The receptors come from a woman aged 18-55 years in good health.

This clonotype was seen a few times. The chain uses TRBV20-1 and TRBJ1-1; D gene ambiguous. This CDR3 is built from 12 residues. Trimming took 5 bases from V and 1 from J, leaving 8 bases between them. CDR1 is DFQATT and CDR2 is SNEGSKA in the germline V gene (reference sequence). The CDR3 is CSAHPGNTEAFF. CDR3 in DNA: TGCAGTGCTCATCCCGGGAACACTGAAGCTTTCTTT.

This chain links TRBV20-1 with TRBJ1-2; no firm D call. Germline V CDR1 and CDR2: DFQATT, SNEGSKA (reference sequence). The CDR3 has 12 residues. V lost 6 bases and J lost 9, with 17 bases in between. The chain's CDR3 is CSAYRPSYSYTF. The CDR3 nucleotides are TGCAGTGCCTACAGACCTTCTTATAGCTACACCTTC.

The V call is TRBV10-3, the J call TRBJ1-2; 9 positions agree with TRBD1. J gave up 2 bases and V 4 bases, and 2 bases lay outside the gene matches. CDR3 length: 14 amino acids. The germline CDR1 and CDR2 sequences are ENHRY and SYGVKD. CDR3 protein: CAISGGQGNYGYTF. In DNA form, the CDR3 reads TGTGCCATCAGTGGCGGACAGGGGAACTATGGCTACACCTTC.

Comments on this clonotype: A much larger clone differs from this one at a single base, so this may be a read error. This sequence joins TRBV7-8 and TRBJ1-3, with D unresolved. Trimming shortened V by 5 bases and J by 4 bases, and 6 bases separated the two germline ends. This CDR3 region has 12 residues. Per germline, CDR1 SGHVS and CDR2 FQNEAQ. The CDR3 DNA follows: TGTGCCAGCAGCCGAGGAGGAAACACCATATATTTT. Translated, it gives CASSRGGNTIYF.

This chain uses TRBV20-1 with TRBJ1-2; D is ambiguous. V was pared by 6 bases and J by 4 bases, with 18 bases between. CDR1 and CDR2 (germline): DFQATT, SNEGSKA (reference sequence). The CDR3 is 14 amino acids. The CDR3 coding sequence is TGCAGTGCGTCGGACGGAGGCAATTCCTATGGCTACACCTTC. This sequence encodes CSASDGGNSYGYTF.

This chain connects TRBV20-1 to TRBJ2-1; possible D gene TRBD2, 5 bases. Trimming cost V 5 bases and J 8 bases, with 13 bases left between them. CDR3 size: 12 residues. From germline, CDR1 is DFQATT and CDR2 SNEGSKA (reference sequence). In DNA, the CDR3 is TGCAGTGCTCGGACTGTTATGGATGAGCAGTTCTTC. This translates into CSARTVMDEQFF.

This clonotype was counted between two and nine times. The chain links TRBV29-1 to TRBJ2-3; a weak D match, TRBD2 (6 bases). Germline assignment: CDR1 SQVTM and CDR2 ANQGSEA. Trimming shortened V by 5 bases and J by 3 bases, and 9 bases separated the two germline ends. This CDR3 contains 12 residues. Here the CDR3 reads CSVHRGTDTQYF. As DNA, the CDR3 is TGCAGCGTTCACCGGGGGACAGATACGCAGTATTTT.

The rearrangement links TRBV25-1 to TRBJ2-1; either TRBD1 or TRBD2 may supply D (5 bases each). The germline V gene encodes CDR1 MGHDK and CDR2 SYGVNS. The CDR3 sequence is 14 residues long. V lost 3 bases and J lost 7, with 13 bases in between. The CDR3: CASSDPGRINEQFF. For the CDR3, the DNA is TGTGCCAGCAGTGACCCGGGACGGATAAATGAGCAGTTCTTC. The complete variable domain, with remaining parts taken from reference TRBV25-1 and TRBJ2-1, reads EADIYQTPRYLVIGTGKKITLECSQTMGHDKMYWYQQDPGMELHLIHYSYGVNSTEKGDLSSESTVSRIRTEHFPLTLESARPSHTSQYLCASSDPGRINEQFFGPGTRLTVL.

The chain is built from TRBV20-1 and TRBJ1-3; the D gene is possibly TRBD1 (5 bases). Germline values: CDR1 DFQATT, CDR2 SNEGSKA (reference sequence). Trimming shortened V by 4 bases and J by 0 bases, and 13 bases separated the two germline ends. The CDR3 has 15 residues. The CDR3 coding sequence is TGCAGTGCTACATCGACAGCTTACTCTGGAAACACCATATATTTT. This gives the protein CSATSTAYSGNTIYF.

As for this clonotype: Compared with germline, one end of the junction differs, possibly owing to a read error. The CDR3 nucleotides read TGTGCCAACAGTTTAATGGGGAAAGATACGCAGTATTTT. It is translated as CANSLMGKDTQYF. The chain has TRBV27 and TRBJ2-3, with D unresolved. The germline CDR1 and CDR2 sequences are MNHEY and SMNVEV (reference sequence). This CDR3 is 13 amino acids long.

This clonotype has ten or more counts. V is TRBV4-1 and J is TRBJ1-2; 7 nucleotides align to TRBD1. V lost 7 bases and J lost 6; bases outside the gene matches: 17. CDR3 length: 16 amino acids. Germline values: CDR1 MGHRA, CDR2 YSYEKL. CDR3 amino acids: CASNHEARRGLDGYTF. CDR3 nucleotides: TGCGCCAGCAACCACGAAGCCCGTAGGGGGCTCGATGGCTACACCTTC.

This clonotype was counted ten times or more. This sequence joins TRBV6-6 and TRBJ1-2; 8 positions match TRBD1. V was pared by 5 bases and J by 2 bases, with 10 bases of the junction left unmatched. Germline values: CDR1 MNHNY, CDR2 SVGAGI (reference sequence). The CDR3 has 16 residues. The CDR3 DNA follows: TGTGCCAGCAGTCGAATTGACAGGGGACTGAACTATGGCTACACCTTC. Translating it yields CASSRIDRGLNYGYTF.

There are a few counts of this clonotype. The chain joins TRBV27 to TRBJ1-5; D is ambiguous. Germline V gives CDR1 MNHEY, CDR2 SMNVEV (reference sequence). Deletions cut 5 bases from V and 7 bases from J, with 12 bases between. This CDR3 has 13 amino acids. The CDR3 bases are TGTGCCAGCAGTGAGAGGGTGGGGCAGCCCCAGCATTTT. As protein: CASSERVGQPQHF.

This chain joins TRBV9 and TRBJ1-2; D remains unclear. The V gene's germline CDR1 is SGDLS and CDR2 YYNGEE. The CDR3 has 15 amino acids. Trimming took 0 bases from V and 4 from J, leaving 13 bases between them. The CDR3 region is CASSVGSKETYGYTF. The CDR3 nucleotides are TGTGCCAGCAGCGTAGGATCCAAGGAAACCTATGGCTACACCTTC.

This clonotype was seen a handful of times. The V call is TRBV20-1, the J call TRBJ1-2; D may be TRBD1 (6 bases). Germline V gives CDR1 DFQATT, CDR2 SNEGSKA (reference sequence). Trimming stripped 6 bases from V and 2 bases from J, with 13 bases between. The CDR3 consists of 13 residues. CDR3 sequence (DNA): TGCAGTGCGGCAACAGGGAAGAACTATGGCTACACCTTC. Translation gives CSAATGKNYGYTF.

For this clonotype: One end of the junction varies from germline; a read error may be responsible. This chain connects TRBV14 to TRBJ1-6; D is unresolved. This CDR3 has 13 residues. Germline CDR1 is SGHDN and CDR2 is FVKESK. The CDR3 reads CAGSPVDNSPLHF. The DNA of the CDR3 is TGTGCCGGCAGCCCCGTGGATAATTCACCCCTCCACTTT. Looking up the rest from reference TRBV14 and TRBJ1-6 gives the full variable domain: EAGVTQFPSHSVIEKGQTVTLRCDPISGHDNLYWYRRVMGKEIKFLLHFVKESKQDESGMPNNRFLAERTGGTYSTLKVQPAELEDSGVYFCAGSPVDNSPLHFGNGTRLTVT.

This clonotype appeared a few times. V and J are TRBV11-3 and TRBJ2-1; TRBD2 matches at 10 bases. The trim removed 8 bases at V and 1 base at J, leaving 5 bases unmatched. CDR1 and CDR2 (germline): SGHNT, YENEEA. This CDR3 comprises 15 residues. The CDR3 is CASRHSGGSYNEQFF. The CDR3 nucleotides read TGTGCCAGCCGTCATAGCGGGGGGTCCTACAATGAGCAGTTCTTC.

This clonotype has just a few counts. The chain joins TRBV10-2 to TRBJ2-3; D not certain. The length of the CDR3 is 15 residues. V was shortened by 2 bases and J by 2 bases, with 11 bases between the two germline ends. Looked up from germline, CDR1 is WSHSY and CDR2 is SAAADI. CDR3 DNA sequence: TGCGCCAGCAGTGAGAAGCTCGCTTTCACAGATACGCAGTATTTT. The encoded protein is CASSEKLAFTDTQYF.

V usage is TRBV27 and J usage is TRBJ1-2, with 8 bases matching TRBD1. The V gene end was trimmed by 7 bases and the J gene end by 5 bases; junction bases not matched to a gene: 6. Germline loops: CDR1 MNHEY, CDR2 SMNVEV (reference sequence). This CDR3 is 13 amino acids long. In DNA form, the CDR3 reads TGTGCCAGCAAGTCAGGGGGCGGGTATGGCTACACCTTC. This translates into CASKSGGGYGYTF.

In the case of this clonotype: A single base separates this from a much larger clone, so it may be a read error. The CDR3 here is CSVRDRVNGYTF. CDR3 nucleotides: TGCAGTGTCCGGGACAGGGTGAATGGCTACACCTTC. This chain links TRBV20-1 with TRBJ1-2, with 9 positions matching TRBD1. Germline values: CDR1 DFQATT, CDR2 SNEGSKA (reference sequence). CDR3 length: 12 amino acids. V lost 7 bases, J lost 6 bases, and 6 bases stayed unmatched.

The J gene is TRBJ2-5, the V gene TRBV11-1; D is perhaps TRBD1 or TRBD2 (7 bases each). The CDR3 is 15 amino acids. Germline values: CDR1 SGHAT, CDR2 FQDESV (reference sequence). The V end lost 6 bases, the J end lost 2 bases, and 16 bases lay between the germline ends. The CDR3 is CASSDWGGQQETQYF. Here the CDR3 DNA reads TGTGCCAGCAGTGATTGGGGGGGACAGCAAGAGACCCAGTACTTC.